This paragraph reports one T cell receptor beta chain. The sample originates from a study of blood T cell repertoires in COVID-19. Whole-study context: COVID-19 samples from acute and convalescent phases originated in the United States, Italy and Spain. PBMCs, B-cell-depleted T cells, or T cells provided the cDNA or gDNA that made up the material.

CDR3 length equals 15 residues. V lost 2 bases and J lost 9; bases outside the gene matches: 8. Germline CDR1 is KGHDR and CDR2 is SFDVKD. Generated by immunoSEQ multiplex PCR, the TCRdb table keeps only in-frame clones and is missing some. The sample holds about 320,000 clones, 85% seen once. The gene calls are TRBV24-1 and TRBJ2-7; 11 nucleotides line up with TRBD1. Sequenced material: peripheral blood. The receptor comes from a human donor in a cohort sampled during active COVID-19. CDR3 in amino acids: CATSDSGQGDPVQYF. In DNA, the CDR3 is TGTGCCACCAGTGATTCGGGACAGGGGGACCCGGTGCAGTACTTC.